This T cell receptor (beta chain) was identified in a study of blood T cell repertoires in COVID-19. Study overall: Italy, Spain and the United States were the sources of the convalescent and acute COVID-19 samples. Nucleic acid was either cDNA or gDNA, and it came from T cells, B-cell-depleted T cells, or PBMCs.

The CDR3 length is 12 residues. Germline V CDR1 and CDR2: ENHRY, SYGVKD. Trimming shortened V by 2 bases and J by 1 base, and 3 bases separated the two germline ends. In the study's own analysis: Amplifying reference gene primers gave estimates of nucleated cell counts. Assay used: immunoSEQ multiplex PCR; TCRdb lists only in-frame clones, some missing. D and trimming come from the DNA, and the V and J calls and clone size come from that table. The sample includes about 320,000 clones, roughly 88% of them seen just once. This TCR derives from a woman aged 45-60 years with acute or convalescent COVID-19. Sample: peripheral blood. V and J are TRBV10-3 and TRBJ2-7; D is ambiguous. The CDR3 is CAISELSYEQYF. CDR3 bases: TGTGCCATCAGTGAGCTATCCTACGAGCAGTACTTC.